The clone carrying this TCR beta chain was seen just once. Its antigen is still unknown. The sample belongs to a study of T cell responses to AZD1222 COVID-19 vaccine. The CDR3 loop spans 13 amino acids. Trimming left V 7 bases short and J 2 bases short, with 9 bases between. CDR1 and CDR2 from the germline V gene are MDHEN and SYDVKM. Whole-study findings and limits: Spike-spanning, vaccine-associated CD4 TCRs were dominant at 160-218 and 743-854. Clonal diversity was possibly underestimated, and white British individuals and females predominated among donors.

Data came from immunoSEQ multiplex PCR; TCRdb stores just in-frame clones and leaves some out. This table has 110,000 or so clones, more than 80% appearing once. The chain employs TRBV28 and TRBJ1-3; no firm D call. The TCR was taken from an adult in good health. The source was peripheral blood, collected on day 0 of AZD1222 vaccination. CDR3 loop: CASTKGTGNTIYF. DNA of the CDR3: TGTGCCAGCACCAAGGGAACTGGAAACACCATATATTTT. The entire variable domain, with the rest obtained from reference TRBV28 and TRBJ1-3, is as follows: DVKVTQSSRYLVKRTGEKVFLECVQDMDHENMFWYRQDPGLGLRLIYFSYDVKMKEKGDIPEGYSVSREKKERFSLILESASTNQTSMYLCASTKGTGNTIYFGEGSWLTVV.